This T cell receptor (beta chain) emerged from a study of human T cells and chemical hapten exposure. The overall study: Sensitization was performed using 2% DPC on an approximately 2 cm by approximately 2 cm upper inner arm skin site. Patients received weekly diphenylcyclopropenone doses to the scalp throughout the approximately 25-week study.

Notes on the study in general: TCRs at a frequency above 1 in 1000 stayed unchanged with DPC sensitization.

A note on this clonotype: Its antigen is as yet unknown.

Described time point: patch test 1, 2 weeks after DPC sensitization. Documented treatment: therapeutic diphenylcyclopropenone sensitization with weekly scalp DPC. TCRdb ran MiXCR on the RACE reads and lists one entry per CDR3 protein. Here the sample spans about 360,000 distinct CDR3 sequences, roughly 4.8% being singletons. The receptor was isolated from a woman aged 50 to 65 with alopecia areata. Some clones in this sample may be carry-over from other donors' samples. Sequencing was performed on whole blood, taken in connection with sensitization to the hapten diphenylcyclopropenone (DPC).

This chain's CDR3 is CASSPENIGTTDTQYF. The CDR3 DNA is TGCGCCAGCAGCCCGGAGAACATCGGAACCACAGATACGCAGTATTTT. The chain carries TRBV5-1 and TRBJ2-3; D is unclear. This CDR3 region has 16 residues. The V gene lost 4 bases and the J gene lost 2 bases, with 17 bases spanning the gap. Germline CDR1 and CDR2: SGHRS and YFSETQ.